Below are 13 T cell receptor beta chains sequenced from a single sample in a study of T cell responses to AZD1222 COVID-19 vaccine. TCRdb keeps only in-frame clones here, not all; method: immunoSEQ multiplex PCR. The table has tens of thousands of clones, roughly nine tenths seen once; the top ten hold 9.3%. The material sequenced was peripheral blood, taken 28 days after the second AZD1222 dose. The receptors were gathered from an adult who received the AZD1222 COVID-19 vaccine.

There are a few counts of this clone. J is TRBJ2-4 and V is TRBV5-8; TRBD2 matches 7 bases. Trimming took 4 bases from V and 0 from J; bases not matched to a gene: 4. This CDR3 region has 15 residues. The V gene's germline CDR1 is SGHTS and CDR2 YDEGEE. Here the CDR3 reads CASSLGGVAKNIQYF. For the CDR3, the DNA is TGTGCCAGCAGCCTGGGGGGGGTAGCCAAAAACATTCAGTACTTC.

Only a few counts were recorded for this clone. The chain employs TRBV5-1 and TRBJ1-5; 8 nucleotides match TRBD1. The CDR3 covers 17 residues. The trim removed 0 bases at V and 2 bases at J, leaving 7 bases unmatched. Germline V gene lookup returns CDR1 SGHRS and CDR2 YFSETQ. The CDR3 protein is CASSLGSGTGGNQPQHF. The DNA of the CDR3 is TGCGCCAGCAGCTTGGGATCCGGGACAGGCGGCAATCAGCCCCAGCATTTT.

The chain has TRBV14 and TRBJ2-2; the D gene is possibly TRBD2 (5 bases). The CDR3 loop spans 16 amino acids. V was shortened by 1 base and J by 1 base, with 10 bases between the two germline ends. CDR1 is SGHDN, CDR2 FVKESK, per germline. CDR3 sequence (DNA): TGTGCCAGCAGCCAAGGGGCAGAGGGGAACACCGGGGAGCTGTTTTTT. It specifies CASSQGAEGNTGELFF. Drawing the rest from reference TRBV14 and TRBJ2-2, the complete variable domain is EAGVTQFPSHSVIEKGQTVTLRCDPISGHDNLYWYRRVMGKEIKFLLHFVKESKQDESGMPNNRFLAERTGGTYSTLKVQPAELEDSGVYFCASSQGAEGNTGELFFGEGSRLTVL.

The chain couples TRBV6-5 to TRBJ2-7; 9 nucleotides agree with TRBD2. This CDR3 region has 14 residues. Germline-derived CDR1 and CDR2 are MNHEY and SVGAGI. J gave up 2 bases and V 6 bases, and 5 bases lay outside the gene matches. The CDR3 loop is CASRALAGTYEQYV. The CDR3 region has the DNA TGTGCCAGCAGAGCTCTAGCGGGGACCTACGAGCAGTACGTC.

The chain recombines TRBV7-9 with TRBJ1-2, with 8 bases matching TRBD1. The CDR3 runs to 15 residues. Trimming at V came to 5 bases and at J to 5 bases, leaving 10 bases not matched to a gene. Per germline, CDR1 SEHNR and CDR2 FQNEAQ (reference sequence). CDR3 region: CASSTRQGYRYGYTF. CDR3 bases: TGTGCCAGCAGCACAAGACAGGGGTATCGGTATGGCTACACCTTC.

The chain joins TRBV2 to TRBJ2-3; unclear D gene. Trimming took off 6 bases at V and 2 bases at J, with 3 bases between the two ends. This CDR3 is 11 amino acids long. CDR1 and CDR2 from the germline V gene are SNHLY and FYNNEI. DNA for the CDR3: TGTGCCAGCAGCTACACAGATACGCAGTATTTT. This translates into CASSYTDTQYF.

The rearrangement links TRBV2 to TRBJ1-1; D is uncertain. In germline, CDR1 is SNHLY, CDR2 FYNNEI. The CDR3 is 15 amino acids. V was clipped by 2 bases and J by 5 bases, with 15 bases between them. The CDR3 region has the DNA TGTGCCAGCAGTGAACCGGCAGGAGAAGGAACTGAAGCTTTCTTT. It yields the protein CASSEPAGEGTEAFF.

This clone was found once. This chain joins TRBV28 and TRBJ2-7; tentative D call: TRBD1 (6 bases). The CDR3 has 13 amino acids. Germline V gene lookup returns CDR1 MDHEN and CDR2 SYDVKM. Deletions cut 5 bases from V and 2 bases from J, with 10 bases between. The CDR3 region has the DNA TGTGCCAGCAGTGGAACAGGGCCCTACGAGCAGTACTTC. Amino acid sequence: CASSGTGPYEQYF.

CDR3 loop: CASRGYNNEQFF. The CDR3 DNA follows: TGTGCCAGTCGGGGATATAACAATGAGCAGTTCTTC. This chain uses TRBV19 with TRBJ2-1; TRBD2 might be the D (5 bases). CDR3 length: 12 residues. The V end lost 8 bases, the J end lost 5 bases, and 10 bases lay between the germline ends. Germline-derived CDR1 and CDR2 are LNHDA and SQIVND (reference sequence).

The V call is TRBV14, the J call TRBJ1-3; D ambiguous. The CDR3 is 16 residues long. Germline V CDR1 and CDR2: SGHDN, FVKESK. V shed 0 bases and J shed 2 bases, with 11 bases lying between them. CDR3 residues: CASSQDLVSAGNTIYF. The CDR3 coding sequence is TGTGCCAGCAGCCAAGATCTTGTCTCTGCTGGAAACACCATATATTTT.

The chain couples TRBV6-4 to TRBJ1-1; a weak D match, TRBD1 (5 bases). This CDR3 is 14 amino acids long. V dropped 6 bases and J dropped 7 bases, with 18 bases sitting between them. In germline, CDR1 is MRHNA, CDR2 SNTAGT. CDR3 sequence reads: CASSEGSLGSEAFF. DNA of the CDR3: TGTGCCAGCAGCGAGGGGAGTCTGGGCAGTGAAGCTTTCTTT.

The V and J genes are TRBV2 and TRBJ1-3; maybe TRBD1 (5 bases). The germline gives CDR1 SNHLY, CDR2 FYNNEI. The CDR3 extends over 15 amino acids. Between the trimmed V and J ends, which lost 6 bases and 0 bases, there was a span of 12 bases. The CDR3 loop reads CASREGLHSGNTIYF. The CDR3 region has the DNA TGTGCCAGCAGGGAGGGACTCCACTCTGGAAACACCATATATTTT.

The gene calls are TRBV18 and TRBJ2-5, with no clear D. CDR3 length equals 14 residues. V was clipped by 3 bases and J by 0 bases, with 8 bases between them. CDR1 KGHSH and CDR2 LQKENI come from the germline V gene. CDR3 sequence (DNA): TGTGCCAGCTCACCCGGCCGGAACCAAGAGACCCAGTACTTC. It specifies CASSPGRNQETQYF. Looking up the rest from reference TRBV18 and TRBJ2-5 gives the full variable domain: NAGVMQNPRHLVRRRGQEARLRCSPMKGHSHVYWYRQLPEEGLKFMVYLQKENIIDESGMPKERFSAEFPKEGPSILRIQQVVRGDSAAYFCASSPGRNQETQYFGPGTRLLVL.